This passage covers 6 T cell receptor beta chains from one sample sequenced in a study of OX40 agonist ivuxolimab in advanced cancers. Here immunoSEQ multiplex PCR was the method, and the copy in TCRdb shows in-frame clones only, minus some. The data show 95,000 to 100,000 clones, roughly four fifths seen once. The source was CD4+ or CD8+ T cells sorted from blood, collected in a trial of the OX40 agonist ivuxolimab. These receptors were collected from an adult with an advanced solid tumor such as melanoma, head and neck, liver or kidney cancer.

This clone was found many times. This sample includes further DNA sequences coding for the same CDR3. This chain joins TRBV5-6 and TRBJ1-2, with D possibly TRBD1 on 5 matching bases. The germline V and J ends were trimmed by 0 bases and 3 bases, with 12 bases remaining between them. CDR1 is SGHDT and CDR2 is YYEEEE in the germline V gene. The CDR3 extends over 15 amino acids. The CDR3 nucleotides read TGTGCCAGCAGCTTGGCGGGACGGGGATACTATGGCTACACCTTC. It specifies CASSLAGRGYYGYTF.

The chain employs TRBV11-2 and TRBJ2-3; TRBD2 agrees at 9 bases. The CDR3 extends over 19 amino acids. CDR1 is SGHAT and CDR2 is FQNNGV in the germline V gene. With 1 base clipped from V and 5 bases from J, the junction kept 16 bases outside the gene matches. CDR3 region: CASSLVGGAGGEDGDTQYF. The CDR3 region has the DNA TGTGCCAGCAGCTTAGTCGGTGGAGCGGGGGGCGAGGATGGAGATACGCAGTATTTT.

This clone occurred once. The chain links TRBV14 to TRBJ2-5; D call uncertain. The CDR3 is made up of 15 amino acids. V was cut by 2 bases and J by 1 base, with 11 bases left in between. CDR1 is SGHDN and CDR2 is FVKESK in the germline V gene. The CDR3 loop reads CASSQYSGPQETQYF. As DNA, the CDR3 is TGTGCCAGCAGCCAATATTCGGGCCCCCAAGAGACCCAGTACTTC.

J is TRBJ1-1 and V is TRBV18; possible D gene TRBD1, 5 bases. CDR3 length: 13 residues. The V end was cut by 4 bases, the J end by 5 bases, with 11 bases between. Per germline, CDR1 KGHSH and CDR2 LQKENI. This chain's CDR3 is CASSRGRATEAFF. CDR3 bases: TGTGCCAGCTCACGGGGGAGGGCGACTGAAGCTTTCTTT.

The CDR3 DNA reads TGTGCCAGCAGATCAAGCGGGAGCTCCTACAATGAGCAGTTCTTC. This encodes CASRSSGSSYNEQFF. The genes are TRBV5-5 and TRBJ2-1; 8 nucleotides line up with TRBD2. Germline trimming cut 5 bases from V and 0 bases from J; bases unmatched to any gene: 4. The CDR3 runs to 15 residues. Per germline, CDR1 SGHKS and CDR2 YYEKEE (reference sequence).

V is TRBV28 and J is TRBJ2-7; D remains unclear. This CDR3 has 15 residues. The germline V gene encodes CDR1 MDHEN and CDR2 SYDVKM. The V end was cut by 5 bases, the J end by 3 bases, with 17 bases between. Here the CDR3 reads CASSRRLSLIYEQYF. The CDR3 DNA reads TGTGCCAGCAGTCGTCGACTCTCTCTAATCTACGAGCAGTACTTC. Filled out from reference TRBV28 and TRBJ2-7, the complete variable domain reads DVKVTQSSRYLVKRTGEKVFLECVQDMDHENMFWYRQDPGLGLRLIYFSYDVKMKEKGDIPEGYSVSREKKERFSLILESASTNQTSMYLCASSRRLSLIYEQYFGPGTRLTVT.